Listed below are T cell receptor beta chains from one sample, sequenced in a study of shared clonotypes between healthy human individuals. The data were produced by immunoSEQ multiplex PCR, yet TCRdb's version contains in-frame clones alone and is incomplete. The table lists over a million clones, 97% to 99% of them singletons, with about 0.4% in the top ten. The sample taken for sequencing was naive CD4+ T cells sorted from blood. The source is a man in his thirties or forties in good health. Each CDR3 is given with its conserved first and last residue. D genes are given only for firm matches. The size of a clone is reported for some rows only, either as once, few or many, or as a class for expanded clones.

d_call: NA; v_call: TRBV27; clone_size: NA; j_call: TRBJ2-2; cdr3_nt: TGTGCCAGCAGATTCTGGGGGGCGCCGGCGAACACCGGGGAGCTGTTTTTT; cdr3_aa: CASRFWGAPANTGELFF
d_call: NA; v_call: TRBV29-1; clone_size: NA; j_call: TRBJ2-7; cdr3_nt: TGCAGCGTTGAAGCTCGACGGGGAAGAAACCAGAAAACCTACGAGCAGTACTTC; cdr3_aa: CSVEARRGRNQKTYEQYF
d_call: NA; v_call: TRBV10-3; clone_size: once; j_call: TRBJ2-7; cdr3_nt: TGTGCCATCAGTGTCAGGGATGGGGAGCAGTACTTC; cdr3_aa: CAISVRDGEQYF
d_call: TRBD1; v_call: TRBV2; clone_size: NA; j_call: TRBJ2-2; cdr3_nt: TGTGCCAGCAGTGAATTTGTGACAGGGGGAACCGGGGAGCTGTTTTTT; cdr3_aa: CASSEFVTGGTGELFF
d_call: NA; v_call: TRBV11-2; clone_size: NA; j_call: TRBJ2-3; cdr3_nt: TGTGCCAGTGGGGAGCGTACCGGAGATACGCAGTATTTT; cdr3_aa: CASGERTGDTQYF
d_call: NA; v_call: TRBV7-8; clone_size: once; j_call: TRBJ2-7; cdr3_nt: TGTGCCAGCAGCCAAACGAGGCAGGGGGGGTTCGAGCAGTACTTC; cdr3_aa: CASSQTRQGGFEQYF
d_call: NA; v_call: TRBV6-5; clone_size: NA; j_call: TRBJ2-1; cdr3_nt: TGTGCCAGCAGTCAGGGTCGGGCGAACAATGAGCAGTTCTTC; cdr3_aa: CASSQGRANNEQFF
d_call: NA; v_call: TRBV28; clone_size: NA; j_call: TRBJ2-7; cdr3_nt: TGTGCCAGCAGTTTTGGGGGAGGCCCAACCTACGAGCAGTACTTC; cdr3_aa: CASSFGGGPTYEQYF
d_call: TRBD1; v_call: TRBV11-2; clone_size: NA; j_call: TRBJ2-1; cdr3_nt: TGTGCCAGCAGCGCAACCCTTTTTACGGGACAGGGTTCCTACAATGAGCAGTTCTTC; cdr3_aa: CASSATLFTGQGSYNEQFF
d_call: NA; v_call: TRBV6-6; clone_size: NA; j_call: TRBJ2-3; cdr3_nt: TGTGCCAGCAGCGCACGAGAAACAGATACGCAGTATTTT; cdr3_aa: CASSARETDTQYF
d_call: NA; v_call: TRBV7-9; clone_size: NA; j_call: TRBJ2-5; cdr3_nt: TGTGCCAGCAGCTCCCGTGCTACTGTGGAGACCCAGTACTTC; cdr3_aa: CASSSRATVETQYF
d_call: NA; v_call: TRBV9; clone_size: NA; j_call: TRBJ2-3; cdr3_nt: TGTGCCAGCAGCCCTCGGTTCACAGATACGCAGTATTTT; cdr3_aa: CASSPRFTDTQYF
d_call: TRBD1; v_call: TRBV7-7; clone_size: NA; j_call: TRBJ2-2; cdr3_nt: TGTGCTAGCAGCGTCGGGACAGGGATCAGCGGGGAGCTGTTTTTT; cdr3_aa: CASSVGTGISGELFF
d_call: TRBD2; v_call: TRBV18; clone_size: NA; j_call: TRBJ2-3; cdr3_nt: TGTGCCAGCTCACGAAAACTAGCGGGGCCCTCCACAGATACGCAGTATTTT; cdr3_aa: CASSRKLAGPSTDTQYF
d_call: NA; v_call: TRBV5-1; clone_size: once; j_call: TRBJ2-4; cdr3_nt: TGCGCCAGCAGCGACACAGGGCTAGCCAAAAACATTCAGTACTTC; cdr3_aa: CASSDTGLAKNIQYF
d_call: TRBD1; v_call: TRBV6-5; clone_size: NA; j_call: TRBJ2-7; cdr3_nt: TGTGCCAGCAGTTACTCCCGACAGGGGGACTACGAGCAGTACTTC; cdr3_aa: CASSYSRQGDYEQYF
d_call: NA; v_call: TRBV13; clone_size: NA; j_call: TRBJ2-2; cdr3_nt: TGTGCCAGCAGACAGAAGCTCGGGGAGCTGTTTTTT; cdr3_aa: CASRQKLGELFF
d_call: TRBD2; v_call: TRBV5-1; clone_size: NA; j_call: TRBJ2-7; cdr3_nt: TGCGCCAGCAGACCAACTAGCGGGAGCTCCTACGAGCAGTACTTC; cdr3_aa: CASRPTSGSSYEQYF
d_call: TRBD1; v_call: TRBV5-1; clone_size: NA; j_call: TRBJ1-2; cdr3_nt: TGCGCCAGCAGGGCAGACCCACAGGGGGCGGCTCTAGGCTACACCTTC; cdr3_aa: CASRADPQGAALGYTF
d_call: TRBD1; v_call: TRBV5-1; clone_size: NA; j_call: TRBJ2-7; cdr3_nt: TGCGCCAGCAGCTTGTTGGGGACAGTCTCCTACGAGCAGTACTTC; cdr3_aa: CASSLLGTVSYEQYF
d_call: NA; v_call: TRBV7-2; clone_size: NA; j_call: TRBJ2-7; cdr3_nt: TGTGCCAGCAGCTCCCCGAGGGGAAGCTCCTACGAGCAGTACTTC; cdr3_aa: CASSSPRGSSYEQYF
d_call: TRBD2; v_call: TRBV5-6; clone_size: NA; j_call: TRBJ2-7; cdr3_nt: TGTGCCAGCAGCTACCTGGGCGGGAGCCCCTCCTACGAGCAGTACTTC; cdr3_aa: CASSYLGGSPSYEQYF
d_call: NA; v_call: TRBV16; clone_size: NA; j_call: TRBJ2-2; cdr3_nt: TGTGCCAGCAGCCAATCTCTAAGCTACACCGGGGAGCTGTTTTTT; cdr3_aa: CASSQSLSYTGELFF
d_call: NA; v_call: TRBV4-2; clone_size: NA; j_call: TRBJ1-2; cdr3_nt: TGTGCCAGCAGCCAAACTCGAGACTTCTATGGCTACACCTTC; cdr3_aa: CASSQTRDFYGYTF
d_call: NA; v_call: TRBV5-4; clone_size: NA; j_call: TRBJ2-5; cdr3_nt: TGTGCCAGCAGCTTGTGGCAGGGCGCGGAGACCCAGTACTTC; cdr3_aa: CASSLWQGAETQYF
d_call: TRBD1; v_call: TRBV7-8; clone_size: NA; j_call: TRBJ2-5; cdr3_nt: TGTGCCAGCAGAACAACAGGGGGAGAGACCCAGTACTTC; cdr3_aa: CASRTTGGETQYF
d_call: NA; v_call: TRBV28; clone_size: NA; j_call: TRBJ1-1; cdr3_nt: TGTGCCAGCAGTTTATCGGGGGCGAACACTGAAGCTTTCTTT; cdr3_aa: CASSLSGANTEAFF
d_call: TRBD2; v_call: TRBV5-1; clone_size: NA; j_call: TRBJ2-3; cdr3_nt: TGCGCCAGCAGCTTGGTGCTAGCGGGAACCCTAGGTACGCAGTATTTT; cdr3_aa: CASSLVLAGTLGTQYF
d_call: NA; v_call: TRBV7-2; clone_size: NA; j_call: TRBJ2-7; cdr3_nt: TGTGCCAGCAGCTTACGAGCATTGGGGGGCTACGAGCAGTACTTC; cdr3_aa: CASSLRALGGYEQYF
d_call: NA; v_call: TRBV27; clone_size: NA; j_call: TRBJ1-2; cdr3_nt: TGTGCCAGCAGTTTCTCAGGAGCGACTAACTATGGCTACACCTTC; cdr3_aa: CASSFSGATNYGYTF
d_call: NA; v_call: TRBV18; clone_size: NA; j_call: TRBJ1-2; cdr3_nt: TGTGCCAGCTCACAATATACCGGGAGTAACTATGGCTACACCTTC; cdr3_aa: CASSQYTGSNYGYTF
d_call: NA; v_call: TRBV9; clone_size: NA; j_call: TRBJ2-2; cdr3_nt: TGTGCCAGCAGCGTAGTGGGGAGTGTGGAGCTGTTTTTT; cdr3_aa: CASSVVGSVELFF
d_call: NA; v_call: TRBV7-6; clone_size: NA; j_call: TRBJ2-5; cdr3_nt: TGTGCCAGCAGCTTTTGGGCAGACCAAGGGACCCAGTACTTC; cdr3_aa: CASSFWADQGTQYF
d_call: TRBD2; v_call: TRBV11-3; clone_size: NA; j_call: TRBJ2-7; cdr3_nt: TGTGCCAGCAGCCCTAGCGGGACTGCCTACGAGCAGTACTTC; cdr3_aa: CASSPSGTAYEQYF
d_call: NA; v_call: TRBV28; clone_size: once; j_call: TRBJ2-7; cdr3_nt: TGTGCCAGCAGTTCCGGCCCCAGGGGCTACGAGCAGTACTTC; cdr3_aa: CASSSGPRGYEQYF
d_call: NA; v_call: TRBV9; clone_size: NA; j_call: TRBJ1-1; cdr3_nt: TGTGCCAGCAGCGCGGGACTGCTCATGAACACTGAAGCTTTCTTT; cdr3_aa: CASSAGLLMNTEAFF